The clone carrying this TCR beta chain was observed a handful of times. Recruited during active infection, patients (from Seattle) were subsequently followed longitudinally. The data were taken from a study of blood T cell repertoires in COVID-19. Study at large: The origin of the acute and convalescent COVID-19 samples was the United States, Italy and Spain.

V was clipped by 6 bases and J by 5 bases; unmatched bases: 5. In germline, CDR1 is MNHEY, CDR2 SVGAGI. The CDR3 spans 14 residues. TCRdb's table, derived via immunoSEQ multiplex PCR, lists solely in-frame clones and lacks some. This table holds roughly 150,000 clones, around 83% found once. Sequenced sample: peripheral blood. The clonotype was recovered from a woman aged 50 to 60 with COVID-19, enrolled during active disease. The chain is built from TRBV6-5 and TRBJ1-2, with 11 bases matching TRBD1. CDR3 region: CASSRGQGAYGYTF. In DNA, the CDR3 is TGTGCCAGCAGCCGTGGACAGGGGGCGTATGGCTACACCTTC.